These 25 T cell receptor beta chains share one sample of origin, sequenced in a study of cytomegalovirus exposure and HLA in healthy donors. It was with 60 Vbeta and 13 Jbeta primers that the PCR ran. Clones were read by immunoSEQ multiplex PCR, and TCRdb kept only the in-frame ones, dropping some. The table lists around 150,000 clones, about 9.1% of them singletons, with around 7% in the top ten. Sequences were obtained from PBMCs. Source of these receptors: a woman aged 40 to 50 in good health and CMV-seropositive.

In its sample, this clone was seen a few times. The chain is built from TRBV19 and TRBJ1-2, with 10 nucleotides matching TRBD1. The germline V gene has CDR1 LNHDA and CDR2 SQIVND (reference sequence). J was trimmed by 2 bases and V by 4 bases; bases with no gene match: 7. The CDR3 extends over 16 amino acids. The CDR3 DNA reads as TGTGCCAGTAGTAGTCCACGGACAGGGGGAAACTATGGCTACACCTTC. It is translated as CASSSPRTGGNYGYTF.

The chain is built from TRBV7-2 and TRBJ2-1; D not certain. Per the germline V gene, CDR1 is SGHTA and CDR2 is FQGNSA. The CDR3 runs to 15 residues. V lost 2 bases, J lost 2 bases, and 10 bases lay in between. CDR3 residues: CASSLNSSPYNEQFF. The CDR3, as DNA: TGTGCCAGCAGCTTAAATAGCTCCCCCTACAATGAGCAGTTCTTC.

The V call is TRBV4-1, the J call TRBJ2-5, with D perhaps TRBD2 (5 bases). The germline gives CDR1 MGHRA, CDR2 YSYEKL. The V end lost 1 base, the J end lost 4 bases, and 10 bases lay between the germline ends. The CDR3 sequence is 14 residues long. This chain's CDR3 is CASSQVSTRETQYF. CDR3 sequence (DNA): TGCGCCAGCAGCCAAGTTTCAACTAGAGAGACCCAGTACTTC.

This clone was counted between two and nine times. This chain joins TRBV21-1 and TRBJ2-1; the listed D gene, TRBD1, was not tested against the DNA. TRBV21-1 counts as a pseudogene. The CDR3 length is 14 residues. CDR3 DNA sequence: TGTGCCAGCAGAACCCGCCCAGGGGTTGATGAGCAGTTCTTC. Its translation is CASRTRPGVDEQFF.

The chain couples TRBV18 to TRBJ2-3; D is perhaps TRBD1 (5 bases). The CDR3 totals 13 residues. Germline V gene lookup returns CDR1 KGHSH and CDR2 LQKENI. V shed 2 bases and J shed 6 bases, with 9 bases lying between them. DNA of the CDR3: TGTGCCAGCTCACCAGGGGCCTCGGATACGCAGTATTTT. The encoded protein is CASSPGASDTQYF.

This clone has more than one count but fewer than ten. The V gene is TRBV6-1, the J gene TRBJ2-3; TRBD2 matches 7 bases. Germline V gene data show CDR1 as MNHNS and CDR2 as SASEGT. The CDR3 totals 13 residues. V was pared by 10 bases and J by 4 bases, with 8 bases of the junction left unmatched. CDR3 nucleotide sequence: TGTGCCACCAAAAGCGGGGCCGCAGATACGCAGTATTTT. Amino acid sequence: CATKSGAADTQYF.

This clone was counted only a few times. The genes are TRBV12-5 and TRBJ2-3; TRBD2 matches at 10 bases. Germline values: CDR1 LGHNT, CDR2 FRNRAP. V lost 2 bases and J lost 4; bases outside the gene matches: 6. The CDR3 has 16 amino acids. Here the CDR3 reads CASGLWSGGAADTQYF. The CDR3 bases are TGTGCTAGTGGTTTGTGGAGCGGGGGGGCGGCAGATACGCAGTATTTT.

J is TRBJ2-7 and V is TRBV10-3; TRBD1 agrees at 12 bases. J was trimmed by 3 bases and V by 7 bases; bases with no gene match: 13. The CDR3 covers 17 residues. Germline CDR1 ENHRY, CDR2 SYGVKD. The CDR3 spells CAITSGGTGGFVYEQYF. As DNA, the CDR3 is TGTGCCATCACCTCCGGGGGGACAGGGGGCTTTGTCTACGAGCAGTACTTC.

This clone showed up just a few times. The chain couples TRBV27 to TRBJ1-5; D gene ambiguous. The length of the CDR3 is 16 residues. From germline, CDR1 is MNHEY and CDR2 SMNVEV (reference sequence). The ends were cut back, 3 bases at V and 5 bases at J, with 17 bases in the middle. The CDR3 is CASSFGSPSGYQPQHF. CDR3 DNA sequence: TGTGCCAGCAGTTTTGGGTCTCCAAGCGGGTATCAGCCCCAGCATTTT.

The chain is built from TRBV4-2 and TRBJ2-2, with D possibly TRBD1 on 6 matching bases. The CDR3 is 15 amino acids. V dropped 4 bases and J dropped 2 bases, with 11 bases sitting between them. Germline V gene sequence: CDR1 LGHNA, CDR2 YNFKEQ. In nucleotides, the CDR3 is TGTGCCAGCAGCCCCTCCGGGACAAACACCGGGGAGCTGTTTTTT. As protein: CASSPSGTNTGELFF.

The sample holds a few counts of this clone. The chain carries TRBV2 and TRBJ1-2; TRBD1 matches 7 bases. Germline values: CDR1 SNHLY, CDR2 FYNNEI. The CDR3 runs to 13 residues. V dropped 8 bases and J dropped 4; count of bases not matched to a gene: 7. CDR3 sequence (DNA): TGTGCCAGCCAGGGGGGTGGTGGCTATGGCTACACCTTC. It encodes CASQGGGGYGYTF.

This clone was observed a few times. The rearrangement uses TRBV7-2 and TRBJ2-3; TRBD2 matches 13 bases. The J segment lost 0 bases and the V segment lost 5 bases, leaving 11 bases of the junction unmatched. The germline gives CDR1 SGHTA, CDR2 FQGNSA. CDR3 length: 19 residues. CDR3 in amino acids: CASSLGLAGAIASTDTQYF. CDR3 nucleotides: TGTGCCAGCAGCCTTGGACTAGCGGGGGCTATAGCTAGCACAGATACGCAGTATTTT.

In its sample, this clone was seen a few times. The rearrangement uses TRBV5-8 and TRBJ2-5; 7 bases are a match to TRBD2. The J segment lost 5 bases and the V segment lost 2 bases, leaving 6 bases of the junction unmatched. The CDR3 totals 14 residues. Germline V gene lookup returns CDR1 SGHTS and CDR2 YDEGEE. Here the CDR3 DNA reads TGTGCCAGCAGCTTAATAGCGGGCGGCGAGACCCAGTACTTC. As protein: CASSLIAGGETQYF.

V usage is TRBV13 and J usage is TRBJ2-5; TRBD2 matches at 10 bases. This CDR3 spans 16 amino acids. The ends lost 5 bases at V and 1 base at J; junction bases unmatched: 7. From germline, CDR1 is PRHDT and CDR2 FYEKMQ (reference sequence). The CDR3 nucleotides read TGTGCCAGCAGCCCTGGACTAGCGGCCCCCCAAGAGACCCAGTACTTC. Translating gives CASSPGLAAPQETQYF.

The sample holds a few counts of this clone. This rearrangement joins TRBV4-1 to TRBJ1-2, with D perhaps matching TRBD1 (5 bases). This CDR3 has 14 amino acids. The ends were cut back, 5 bases at V and 8 bases at J, with 18 bases in the middle. Looked up from germline, CDR1 is MGHRA and CDR2 is YSYEKL. This chain's CDR3 is CASSVKGLIDGYTF. CDR3 nucleotides: TGCGCCAGCAGCGTGAAGGGACTGATAGACGGCTACACCTTC.

This clone was observed a few times. The chain has TRBV19 and TRBJ2-7; maybe TRBD1 (5 bases). V was cut by 3 bases and J by 4 bases, with 10 bases left in between. CDR3 size: 13 residues. Looked up from germline, CDR1 is LNHDA and CDR2 is SQIVND (reference sequence). CDR3 protein: CASSMVQGYEQYF. DNA of the CDR3: TGTGCCAGTAGTATGGTTCAGGGATACGAGCAGTACTTC.

The rearrangement joins TRBV19 to TRBJ1-3; D not resolved. The CDR3 totals 16 residues. Germline CDR1 is LNHDA and CDR2 is SQIVND (reference sequence). V lost 0 bases and J 0 bases, leaving 9 bases between the germline ends. CDR3 nucleotides: TGTGCCAGTAGTATAGAGGGCGACCGCTCTGGAAACACCATATATTTT. It translates to CASSIEGDRSGNTIYF.

This clone came up a few times. The chain links TRBV2 to TRBJ2-3; 10 bases match TRBD2. Trimming at V came to 0 bases and at J to 2 bases, leaving 8 bases not matched to a gene. The length of the CDR3 is 18 residues. Germline V lookup: CDR1 SNHLY, CDR2 FYNNEI. CDR3 sequence reads: CASSEAVRLAGVTDTQYF. The CDR3 DNA reads TGTGCCAGCAGTGAAGCGGTTAGGCTAGCGGGGGTCACAGATACGCAGTATTTT.

The V call is TRBV9, the J call TRBJ2-3; D is possibly TRBD2 (6 bases). The CDR3 is made up of 15 amino acids. Germline-derived CDR1 and CDR2 are SGDLS and YYNGEE. V was shortened by 3 bases and J by 3 bases, with 14 bases between the two germline ends. The CDR3 nucleotides read TGTGCCAGCAGCGCTAACCCCGGGGGAACAGATACGCAGTATTTT. Its protein is CASSANPGGTDTQYF. The whole variable domain, remainder taken from reference TRBV9 and TRBJ2-3, is DSGVTQTPKHLITATGQRVTLRCSPRSGDLSVYWYQQSLDQGLQFLIQYYNGEERAKGNILERFSAQQFPDLHSELNLSSLELGDSALYFCASSANPGGTDTQYFGPGTRLTVL.

This clone was detected only a few times. The rearrangement joins TRBV5-1 to TRBJ1-1; 7 nucleotides match TRBD1. Germline values: CDR1 SGHRS, CDR2 YFSETQ. This CDR3 spans 16 amino acids. The ends lost 4 bases at V and 0 bases at J; junction bases unmatched: 9. DNA for the CDR3: TGCGCCAGCAGCCCACCTCGGACAGGAGTGAACACTGAAGCTTTCTTT. Protein sequence: CASSPPRTGVNTEAFF.

This clone has only one observation. V gene TRBV4-1 combines with J gene TRBJ2-3; tentative D call: TRBD2 (6 bases). From germline, CDR1 is MGHRA and CDR2 YSYEKL. The CDR3 covers 15 residues. The V and J ends lost 1 base and 6 bases respectively, with 14 bases between them. CDR3 sequence reads: CASSQVSGGRDTQYF. CDR3 nucleotide sequence: TGCGCCAGCAGCCAAGTTAGCGGAGGTAGGGATACGCAGTATTTT.

The chain carries TRBV27 and TRBJ2-7; 7 bases match TRBD1. The germline CDR1 and CDR2 sequences are MNHEY and SMNVEV (reference sequence). The CDR3 spans 13 residues. The junction had 3 bases not matched to a gene; V was cut back by 6 bases and J by 1 base. CDR3 region: CASSWDRSYEQYF. The CDR3 DNA reads as TGTGCCAGCAGCTGGGACAGATCCTACGAGCAGTACTTC.

This chain uses TRBV7-8 with TRBJ2-5, with D possibly TRBD2 on 7 matching bases. CDR1 and CDR2 from the germline V gene are SGHVS and FQNEAQ. This CDR3 is built from 15 residues. V shed 2 bases and J shed 4 bases, with 14 bases lying between them. CDR3 DNA sequence: TGTGCCAGCAGCTTAAGTCAGGGGAGGGTAGAGACCCAGTACTTC. Encoded protein: CASSLSQGRVETQYF.

V gene TRBV5-6 combines with J gene TRBJ2-7, with 12 bases that match TRBD1. The CDR3 loop spans 18 amino acids. CDR1 is SGHDT and CDR2 is YYEEEE in the germline V gene. Unmatched junction bases numbered 11, after V lost 1 base and J lost 3 bases. CDR3 DNA sequence: TGTGCCAGCAGCTTGCACCGGGACAGGGGGCGAATTAGCTACGAGCAGTACTTC. Translating it yields CASSLHRDRGRISYEQYF.

V and J are TRBV10-3 and TRBJ1-2; D not certain. Trimming left V 3 bases short and J 4 bases short, with 12 bases between. This CDR3 has 14 residues. CDR1 and CDR2 (germline): ENHRY, SYGVKD. The CDR3 loop reads CAISDLSGSYGYTF. The CDR3 region has the DNA TGTGCCATCAGTGACTTAAGCGGCTCCTATGGCTACACCTTC.